These T cell receptor beta chains were read from a single sample in a study of T cells in Graves' hyperthyroidism and ophthalmopathy. One entry per CDR3 protein, called by TCRdb with MiXCR from the multiplex PCR reads. This sample has hundreds of thousands of distinct CDR3 sequences, with approximately 40% found just once. The sequenced sample was blood. The receptors come from a man aged 18 to 29 with Graves' hyperthyroidism. Each CDR3 is given with its conserved first and last residue. A D gene is named only where the DNA matches it firmly. A clone size is listed for some rows: how often the clone was seen (once, few, many), or a class if it is expanded.

>few|TRBJ2-5|NA|TRBV7-2
TGTGCCAGCAGCTCGATCTCAATGGGATTTCAAGAGACCCAGTACTTC
CASSSISMGFQETQYF
>NA|TRBJ2-7|NA|TRBV29-1
TGCAGCTTAGGGACTGGTACCTACGAGCAGTACTTC
CSLGTGTYEQYF
>NA|TRBJ2-2|TRBD2|TRBV7-9
TGTGCCAGCAGCCCCCAAAGCGGGAGGTCGAGCACCGGGGAGCTGTTTTTT
CASSPQSGRSSTGELFF
>many|TRBJ2-7|TRBD2|TRBV6-5
TGTGCCAGCAGTTCCGGACTAGCGGGAGCCTACGAGCAGTACTTC
CASSSGLAGAYEQYF
>NA|TRBJ2-7|TRBD2|TRBV20-1
TGCAGTGCTGATAGCGGGGACTCCTACGAGCAGTACTTC
CSADSGDSYEQYF
>many|TRBJ1-1|NA|TRBV7-2
TGTGCCAGCAGCTTAGTACAGACGAGTGAAGCTTTCTTT
CASSLVQTSEAFF
>NA|TRBJ2-2|NA|TRBV5-4
TGTGCCAGCAGCTTAGCGTCCGGTGGGTCCCGTGGGGAGCTGTTTTTT
CASSLASGGSRGELFF
>few|TRBJ2-7|NA|TRBV10-3
TGTGCCATCAGGGAAGGGAGAAACGGCGAGCAGTACTTC
CAIREGRNGEQYF
>few|TRBJ1-5|TRBD1|TRBV5-6
TGTGCCAGCAGCCTCAACCGACAGGGCCCCCAGCATTTT
CASSLNRQGPQHF
>few|TRBJ1-2|TRBD1|TRBV5-1
TGCGCCAGCAGCTTGGCGGGACAGACGGACTTAAACTATGGCTACACCTTC
CASSLAGQTDLNYGYTF
>few|TRBJ1-4|NA|TRBV7-9
TGTGCCAGCAGCTTTCGGGACCCCTCTGAAAAACTGTTTTTT
CASSFRDPSEKLFF
>NA|TRBJ2-6|TRBD1|TRBV7-6
TGTGCCAGCAGCGCCCGGGACAGGCTGAGCTCTGGGGCCAACGTCCTGACTTTC
CASSARDRLSSGANVLTF